The present T cell receptor beta chain was sequenced within a study of spatial heterogeneity in lung cancer. Across the study: Detection consistently yielded more beta chains than alpha chains.

Overall study findings and caveats: Among tumor T cells, estimated coverage was about 7% for alpha chains and roughly 12% for beta chains. Expanded intratumoral alpha and beta TCR counts tracked tumor mutation counts.

Every molecule of TCR cDNA had its own unique molecular identifier. A single record per CDR3 protein comes from TCRdb applying MiXCR to the 5' RACE reads. In the table there are about 24,000 distinct CDR3 sequences, approximately 8.8% of which are singletons. This clonotype was observed a handful of times. Its antigen remains unidentified. As for time point: sample taken at primary tumor resection. The sequenced material consisted of unsorted whole RNA from tumor, nontumor lung or frozen PBMC. Material: lung tumor tissue, obtained at surgery. This receptor was taken from a male donor with early-stage non-small cell lung cancer.

In nucleotides, the CDR3 is TGCAGTGCTAGCTCGCTAGCGGGGGGGAAGATGGATACGCAGTATTTT. This gives the protein CSASSLAGGKMDTQYF. The chain joins TRBV20-1 to TRBJ2-3; 12 bases align to TRBD2. The germline V gene encodes CDR1 DFQATT and CDR2 SNEGSKA (reference sequence). V shed 3 bases and J 6 bases; nucleotides not matched to a gene: 10. The CDR3 extends over 16 amino acids.